This T cell receptor (beta chain) was retrieved from a study of T cell clones after liver transplantation. About the study: TCRbeta sequencing after a pre-transplant mixed lymphocyte reaction identified graft-donor-reactive clones, later tracked in post-transplant blood.

Libraries were prepared by immunoSEQ multiplex PCR; TCRdb keeps only in-frame clonotypes and omits some of them. The sample includes 68,000 or so clones, 80% to 95% of them seen just once. V was trimmed by 2 bases and J by 0 bases, leaving 6 bases between them. Germline lookup yields CDR1 KGHSH and CDR2 LQKENI. This CDR3 comprises 14 residues. The specimen comprised CD4+ T cells from blood, sampled approximately 25 months after liver transplant. This chain joins TRBV18 and TRBJ2-3, with D possibly being TRBD1 (5 bases). The clonotype was recovered from a human patient who received a liver transplant. The T cells may partly be graft donor cells. The CDR3 nucleotides are TGTGCCAGCTCACCAAGGGGAAGCACAGATACGCAGTATTTT. This encodes CASSPRGSTDTQYF. The variable domain in full, with the rest retrieved from reference TRBV18 and TRBJ2-3, is NAGVMQNPRHLVRRRGQEARLRCSPMKGHSHVYWYRQLPEEGLKFMVYLQKENIIDESGMPKERFSAEFPKEGPSILRIQQVVRGDSAAYFCASSPRGSTDTQYFGPGTRLTVL.